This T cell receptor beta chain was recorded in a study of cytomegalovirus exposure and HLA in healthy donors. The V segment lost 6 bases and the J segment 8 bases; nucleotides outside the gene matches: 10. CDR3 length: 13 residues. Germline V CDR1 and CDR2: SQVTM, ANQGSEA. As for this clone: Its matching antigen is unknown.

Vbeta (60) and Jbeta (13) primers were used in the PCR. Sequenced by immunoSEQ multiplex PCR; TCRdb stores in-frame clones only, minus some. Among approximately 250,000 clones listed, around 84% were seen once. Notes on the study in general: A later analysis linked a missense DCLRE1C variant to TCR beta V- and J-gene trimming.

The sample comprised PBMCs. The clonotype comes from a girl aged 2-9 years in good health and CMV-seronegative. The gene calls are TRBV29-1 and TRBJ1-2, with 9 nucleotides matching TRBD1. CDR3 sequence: CSVWGQGGQGYTF. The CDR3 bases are TGCAGCGTGTGGGGACAGGGTGGGCAAGGCTACACCTTC. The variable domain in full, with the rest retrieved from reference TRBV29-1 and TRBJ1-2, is SAVISQKPSRDICQRGTSLTIQCQVDSQVTMMFWYRQQPGQSLTLIATANQGSEATYESGFVIDKFPISRPNLTFSTLTVSNMSPEDSSIYLCSVWGQGGQGYTFGSGTRLTVV.